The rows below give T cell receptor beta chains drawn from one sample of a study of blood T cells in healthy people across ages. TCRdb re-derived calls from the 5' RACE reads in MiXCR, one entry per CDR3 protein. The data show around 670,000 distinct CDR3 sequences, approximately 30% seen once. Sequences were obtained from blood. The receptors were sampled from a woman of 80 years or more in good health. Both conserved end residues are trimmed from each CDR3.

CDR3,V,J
ASSRYENTEAF,TRBV7-9,TRBJ1-1
AISDSRTGEKANYGYT,TRBV10-3,TRBJ1-2
ASSEVGITGELF,TRBV2,TRBJ2-2
SASRLAGGRGQF,TRBV20-1,TRBJ2-1
ASSRPTFSTGQETQY,TRBV7-2,TRBJ2-5
ASSLPLGTVNTEAF,TRBV7-9,TRBJ1-1
ASVGTGGNSNQPQH,TRBV2,TRBJ1-5
ASSRYTGATNEKLF,TRBV7-8,TRBJ1-4
AWSEGQGNQPQH,TRBV30,TRBJ1-5
ASSLNVRTYNEQF,TRBV7-2,TRBJ2-1
ASSQDFHRRLAGGQQF,TRBV4-3,TRBJ2-1
ASSLSGGNQETQY,TRBV5-1,TRBJ2-5
ASSQDTGGPSTDTQY,TRBV3-1,TRBJ2-3
ASSGVQGSQETQY,TRBV2,TRBJ2-5
ASSLGYGAGGGYT,TRBV5-5,TRBJ1-2
ASSTVGAADTQY,TRBV7-9,TRBJ2-3
ASSGLWTSGSPLYEQY,TRBV21-1,TRBJ2-7
ASSQIETSGSYEQY,TRBV4-1,TRBJ2-7
ASSQQGVVGEQY,TRBV3-1,TRBJ2-5
AISNPSGPAYEQY,TRBV10-3,TRBJ2-7
ASRGQTGEQY,TRBV6-2/TRBV6-3,TRBJ2-7
SARGPSLGGGKETQY,TRBV20-1,TRBJ2-5
ASSSPGGANYGYT,TRBV27,TRBJ1-2
ASSPGGGPFTDTQY,TRBV7-2,TRBJ2-3
ASSADLKNIQY,TRBV9,TRBJ2-4
ASSLTGSLGNTIY,TRBV11-2,TRBJ1-3
ASTLRFSEQF,TRBV11-2,TRBJ2-1
ASRMRGGRVDTQY,TRBV28,TRBJ2-3
ASSASLTLYQETQY,TRBV9,TRBJ2-5
ASSQLANTYEQY,TRBV14,TRBJ2-7
ASLSRAGENTGERF,TRBV4-2,TRBJ2-2
ASSRTRTVYNEKLF,TRBV5-5,TRBJ1-4
ASSDGAGPYGYT,TRBV6-1,TRBJ1-2
ASSLTGSRYEQY,TRBV7-3,TRBJ2-7
AISSGTGSGTEAF,TRBV10-3,TRBJ1-1
ASSSTTGKSTPLH,TRBV7-9,TRBJ1-6
ASSVSTSGGSRDTQY,TRBV2,TRBJ2-3
ASSVSTSYEQY,TRBV19,TRBJ2-7
ATRSTTYEQY,TRBV6-1,TRBJ2-7
ASSLVPAGGSYEQY,TRBV5-1,TRBJ2-7
ATSRDWSGRLEGGYT,TRBV15,TRBJ1-2
SVGALNHNEQF,TRBV29-1,TRBJ2-1
ATSGTWGPGTQY,TRBV6-4,TRBJ2-3
ASSPGEWNSPPH,TRBV28,TRBJ1-6
ASGGADTQY,TRBV7-8,TRBJ2-3
ASRQTGRGTEAF,TRBV6-2/TRBV6-3,TRBJ1-1
ASRPQGENSPLH,TRBV6-5,TRBJ1-6
ASRLTGSAYEQY,TRBV28,TRBJ2-7
SVSVLAGQETQY,TRBV20-1,TRBJ2-5